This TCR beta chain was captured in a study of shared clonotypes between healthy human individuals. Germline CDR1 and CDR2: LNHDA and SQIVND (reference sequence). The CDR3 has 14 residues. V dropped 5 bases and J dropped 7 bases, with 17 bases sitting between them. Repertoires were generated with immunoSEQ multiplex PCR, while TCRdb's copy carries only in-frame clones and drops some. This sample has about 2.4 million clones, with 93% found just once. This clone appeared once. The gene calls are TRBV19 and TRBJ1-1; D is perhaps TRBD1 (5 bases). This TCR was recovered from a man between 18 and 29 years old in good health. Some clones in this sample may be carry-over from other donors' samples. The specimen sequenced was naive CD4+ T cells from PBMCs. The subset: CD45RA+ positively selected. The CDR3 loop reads CASSSGITRGEAFF. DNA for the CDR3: TGTGCCAGTAGTTCAGGGATCACAAGAGGTGAAGCTTTCTTT.